What follows are 15 T cell receptor beta chains derived from one specimen sequenced in a study of blood T cell repertoires in COVID-19 (dated by TCRdb to between 2020 and 2021). Libraries were constructed by the immunoSEQ multiplex PCR assay. TCRdb carries this immuneACCESS record with in-frame sequences only. Its versions omit some clonotypes, under half of them owing to an unresolved V gene in the studies checked, with the rest unexplained. In all, the sample holds roughly 100,000 clones, and around 85% of those were seen once. The leading ten clones occupy about a sixth of the sample. Sequenced input: peripheral blood. These receptors were obtained from a woman aged 80 or older with active or convalescent COVID-19.

The J gene is TRBJ1-5, the V gene TRBV7-2; 9 bases fit TRBD1. This CDR3 region has 15 residues. With 5 bases clipped from V and 3 bases from J, the junction kept 5 bases outside the gene matches. CDR1 is SGHTA and CDR2 is FQGNSA in the germline V gene. CDR3 sequence reads: CASSTRTGDNQPQHF. CDR3 nucleotide sequence: TGTGCCAGCAGCACCCGGACAGGGGACAATCAGCCCCAGCATTTT.

The chain uses TRBV7-9 and TRBJ2-3, with 8 bases matching TRBD1. V shed 4 bases, J shed 2 bases, and the junction held 17 bases outside the gene matches. This CDR3 spans 19 amino acids. The V gene's germline CDR1 is SEHNR and CDR2 FQNEAQ (reference sequence). CDR3 DNA sequence: TGTGCCAGCAGCTCCATCCTGCAGGTGTGGCAGGGGGCCACAGATACGCAGTATTTT. Translation: CASSSILQVWQGATDTQYF.

The J gene is TRBJ2-7, the V gene TRBV12-1; TRBD2, the D gene given by the table, was not confirmed from the DNA. TRBV12-1 is given as a pseudogene. The length of the CDR3 is 16 residues. CDR3 nucleotide sequence: TGTGCCAGCACCACCCACCGGGACTTCTTACTTTACGAGCAGTACTTC. Translation gives CASTTHRDFLLYEQYF.

The V and J genes are TRBV6-5 and TRBJ1-2, with 8 bases aligning to TRBD1. Germline lookup yields CDR1 MNHEY and CDR2 SVGAGI. The CDR3 extends over 15 amino acids. With V trimmed by 6 bases and J by 2 bases, 8 bases remained unmatched. DNA for the CDR3: TGTGCCAGCAGACCTCGGACAGGGCGGAACTATGGCTACACCTTC. Protein sequence: CASRPRTGRNYGYTF.

This clone was counted a few times. This chain uses TRBV27 with TRBJ2-1; a weak D match, TRBD2 (5 bases). The CDR3 extends over 15 amino acids. Deletions cut 0 bases from V and 5 bases from J, with 11 bases between. Per the germline V gene, CDR1 is MNHEY and CDR2 is SMNVEV (reference sequence). CDR3 bases: TGTGCCAGCAGTTTATCTGGGCTAGCTCACAATGAGCAGTTCTTC. Translated: CASSLSGLAHNEQFF.

The chain carries TRBV29-1 and TRBJ2-2; perhaps TRBD2 as D (5 bases). Trimming pared 4 bases from V and 2 bases from J, leaving 11 bases between. This CDR3 is built from 14 residues. Germline V gene data show CDR1 as SQVTM and CDR2 as ANQGSEA. CDR3 protein: CSVGGLKNTGELFF. In DNA form, the CDR3 reads TGCAGCGTTGGAGGGCTTAAAAACACCGGGGAGCTGTTTTTT.

The chain employs TRBV6-5 and TRBJ1-2; D is unclear. V was cut by 0 bases and J by 5 bases, with 7 bases left in between. The CDR3 runs to 13 residues. CDR1 is MNHEY, CDR2 SVGAGI, per germline. For the CDR3, the DNA is TGTGCCAGCAGTTACTCGAGTACTTATGGCTACACCTTC. Translated: CASSYSSTYGYTF.

This clone has more than one count but fewer than ten. This rearrangement joins TRBV5-8 to TRBJ1-4; the D is unclear. Germline CDR1 reads SGHTS; CDR2 reads YDEGEE. The CDR3 runs to 12 residues. Trimming pared 5 bases from V and 11 bases from J, leaving 13 bases between. This CDR3 reads CASRPNIGKLFF. DNA for the CDR3: TGTGCCAGCAGACCGAACATCGGGAAACTGTTTTTT.

Only a few counts were recorded for this clone. The chain carries TRBV5-4 and TRBJ1-5; D is perhaps TRBD1 (5 bases). V lost 1 base, J lost 5 bases, and 13 bases lay in between. In germline, CDR1 is SGHNT, CDR2 YYREEE (reference sequence). This CDR3 has 15 residues. The CDR3 nucleotides read TGTGCCAGCAGCTTGATGGGGCGCGGGGATCAGCCCCAGCATTTT. It specifies CASSLMGRGDQPQHF.

This clone appeared a few times. The J gene is TRBJ1-2, the V gene TRBV20-1; D remains unclear. The CDR3 is 14 residues long. Germline V CDR1 and CDR2: DFQATT, SNEGSKA (reference sequence). The ends were cut back, 3 bases at V and 0 bases at J, with 11 bases in the middle. The CDR3 DNA follows: TGCAGTGCTAGTAGTCAGGATACTAACTATGGCTACACCTTC. Protein sequence: CSASSQDTNYGYTF.

CDR3 bases: TGTGCCAGCAGCTTAGCGGGGACTAGCGGGAGCCACGAGCAGTACTTC. This translates into CASSLAGTSGSHEQYF. The chain combines TRBV7-2 with TRBJ2-7, with 14 bases matching TRBD2. Germline-derived CDR1 and CDR2 are SGHTA and FQGNSA. This CDR3 has 16 residues. The trim removed 0 bases at V and 5 bases at J, leaving 3 bases unmatched.

The chain combines TRBV28 with TRBJ1-2, with a tentative D call TRBD1 (5 bases). The CDR3 contains 14 residues. V was shortened by 6 bases and J by 4 bases, with 15 bases between the two germline ends. Germline V gives CDR1 MDHEN, CDR2 SYDVKM. The CDR3 loop reads CASSGPGSGYGYTF. The CDR3 DNA reads as TGTGCCAGCAGCGGTCCAGGGTCGGGCTATGGCTACACCTTC.

This chain connects TRBV28 to TRBJ1-1; D is perhaps TRBD1 (6 bases). Germline CDR1 is MDHEN and CDR2 is SYDVKM. This CDR3 has 15 amino acids. V lost 3 bases, J lost 5 bases, and 16 bases lay in between. The CDR3 protein is CASSLMKGVRTEAFF. DNA of the CDR3: TGTGCCAGCAGTTTGATGAAGGGGGTTAGGACTGAAGCTTTCTTT. Using reference TRBV28 and TRBJ1-1 for the parts outside the CDR3, the full variable domain is DVKVTQSSRYLVKRTGEKVFLECVQDMDHENMFWYRQDPGLGLRLIYFSYDVKMKEKGDIPEGYSVSREKKERFSLILESASTNQTSMYLCASSLMKGVRTEAFFGQGTRLTVV.

This chain connects TRBV5-6 to TRBJ2-3, with TRBD2 identical over 10 bases. This CDR3 spans 16 amino acids. Germline V gene data show CDR1 as SGHDT and CDR2 as YYEEEE. V dropped 1 base and J dropped 0; count of bases not matched to a gene: 2. The CDR3 region has the DNA TGTGCCAGCAGCTTGAAACTAGCGGGGAGCACAGATACGCAGTATTTT. Encoded protein: CASSLKLAGSTDTQYF.

The chain links TRBV11-3 to TRBJ2-1; 8 nucleotides match TRBD1. Losses at the gene ends were 5 bases for V and 2 bases for J; bases not matched to a gene: 5. The CDR3 extends over 15 amino acids. CDR1 is SGHNT, CDR2 YENEEA, per germline. Written as DNA, the CDR3 is TGTGCCAGCAGCCTCAGGACAGGGCCCTACAATGAGCAGTTCTTC. It codes for CASSLRTGPYNEQFF.